The 16 T cell receptor beta chains below come from one sample, sequenced in a study of blood T cells in healthy people across ages. A sample-barcoded 5' primer and a J-beta primer mix were used in a second PCR of roughly 7 to 11 cycles. TCRdb itself ran the 5' RACE reads through MiXCR, one entry per CDR3 protein. The table lists more than 450,000 distinct CDR3 sequences, roughly a quarter of them singletons. These sequences were also reported in another study, on T cells of mothers and their children.

Specimen: blood. These receptor sequences come from a boy aged 2-15 years in good health.

This chain joins TRBV6-1 and TRBJ1-2, with 10 bases aligning to TRBD1. The V gene's germline CDR1 is MNHNS and CDR2 SASEGT. This CDR3 is 15 amino acids long. V lost 2 bases and J lost 3; bases outside the gene matches: 3. The CDR3 DNA reads TGTGCCAGCAGTGAAACCGGGACAGGGGACTATGGCTACACCTTC. Translated: CASSETGTGDYGYTF.

This clonotype showed up just once. The chain couples TRBV7-2 to TRBJ1-1; D call uncertain. Germline loops: CDR1 SGHTA, CDR2 FQGNSA. V lost 5 bases and J 0 bases, leaving 10 bases between the germline ends. This CDR3 has 14 amino acids. The CDR3 nucleotides are TGTGCCAGCAGCAGGACTTACATGAACACTGAAGCTTTCTTT. This gives the protein CASSRTYMNTEAFF.

Concerning this clonotype itself: The junction does not match germline at one end; this may be a read error. The rearrangement joins TRBV7-2 to TRBJ1-2; possible D gene TRBD1, 6 bases. The germline gives CDR1 SGHTA, CDR2 FQGNSA. This CDR3 comprises 15 residues. CDR3 protein: CASSLSRGQLSGYIF. The CDR3 bases are TGTGCCAGCAGCTTGAGCCGGGGGCAGTTAAGCGGCTACATCTTC. Combining the CDR3 with reference TRBV7-2 and TRBJ1-2 gives the whole variable domain GAGVSQSPSNKVTEKGKDVELRCDPISGHTALYWYRQSLGQGLEFLIYFQGNSAPDKSGLPSDRFSAERTGGSVSTLTIQRTQQEDSAVYLCASSLSRGQLSGYIFGSGTRLTVV.

This clonotype was seen only a few times. The V call is TRBV9, the J call TRBJ2-2; 7 positions match TRBD2. With V trimmed by 2 bases and J by 6 bases, 4 bases remained unmatched. CDR1 is SGDLS, CDR2 YYNGEE, per germline. There are 14 residues in the CDR3. The CDR3 sequence is CASSVSGKSGELFF. The CDR3 DNA follows: TGTGCCAGCAGCGTCAGCGGGAAGTCCGGGGAGCTGTTTTTT.

In this sample, this clonotype turned up a few times. The CDR3 spells CASSLKSGASLTDTQYF. CDR3 nucleotides: TGCGCCAGCAGCTTGAAGTCGGGCGCTAGCCTAACAGATACGCAGTATTTT. The V call is TRBV5-1, the J call TRBJ2-3, with D tentatively TRBD2 (5 bases). Per germline, CDR1 SGHRS and CDR2 YFSETQ. This CDR3 spans 17 amino acids. The V gene lost 1 base and the J gene lost 3 bases, with 18 bases spanning the gap.

This clonotype was counted many times. The chain's CDR3 is CATSRGGTRNEQFF. CDR3 in DNA: TGTGCCACCAGCAGAGGAGGAACCCGCAATGAGCAGTTCTTC. The chain links TRBV15 to TRBJ2-1, with D hard to call. This CDR3 contains 14 residues. Germline CDR1 is LNHNV and CDR2 is YYDKDF (reference sequence). V was shortened by 1 base and J by 6 bases, with 10 bases between the two germline ends. Based on the CDR3 plus reference TRBV15 and TRBJ2-1, the full variable domain is DAMVIQNPRYQVTQFGKPVTLSCSQTLNHNVMYWYQQKSSQAPKLLFHYYDKDFNNEADTPDNFQSRRPNTSFCFLDIRSPGLGDTAMYLCATSRGGTRNEQFFGPGTRLTVL.

The J gene is TRBJ2-5, the V gene TRBV2, with 13 bases lining up with TRBD2. The closer fit of TRBJ2-1 to the DNA end suggests the J call may be wrong. The CDR3 extends over 14 amino acids. Germline loops: CDR1 SNHLY, CDR2 FYNNEI. DNA of the CDR3: TGTGCCAGCAGTGAGACTAGCGGGGGGTCTGAGCAGTTCTTC. The encoded protein is CASSETSGGSEQFF.

V gene TRBV27 combines with J gene TRBJ2-5, with 11 bases matching TRBD2. The J call may not be correct, given that the DNA end is closer to TRBJ2-1. The CDR3 totals 17 residues. Germline V gene lookup returns CDR1 MNHEY and CDR2 SMNVEV (reference sequence). The CDR3 DNA reads as TGTGCCAGCAGTCCATCGGGACTAGCGGCGATATTAAATGAGCAGTTCTTC. Encoded protein: CASSPSGLAAILNEQFF.

In this sample, this clonotype turned up a few times. This chain uses TRBV2 with TRBJ1-5; D possibly corresponds to TRBD1 (6 bases). V was shortened by 5 bases and J by 3 bases, with 11 bases between the two germline ends. CDR1 is SNHLY and CDR2 is FYNNEI in the germline V gene. The CDR3 is 14 residues long. This CDR3 reads CASSFDRNNQPQHF. The CDR3 coding sequence is TGTGCCAGCAGTTTCGACAGGAACAATCAGCCCCAGCATTTT.

The chain has TRBV6-6 and TRBJ1-3; a weak D match, TRBD1 (6 bases). From germline, CDR1 is MNHNY and CDR2 SVGAGI (reference sequence). V gave up 10 bases and J gave up 0 bases, with 16 bases separating them. This CDR3 contains 15 residues. In DNA form, the CDR3 reads TGTGCCACAAGGGGGGATATGGACTCTGGAAACACCATATATTTT. Translation gives CATRGDMDSGNTIYF.

The J gene is TRBJ2-4, the V gene TRBV7-9, with 14 bases matching TRBD2. CDR1 and CDR2 from the germline V gene are SEHNR and FQNEAQ (reference sequence). V was clipped by 3 bases and J by 0 bases; unmatched bases: 4. The CDR3 length is 18 residues. The CDR3 here is CASSFWTSGGLAKNIQYF. CDR3 coding DNA: TGTGCCAGCAGCTTTTGGACTAGCGGGGGGCTAGCCAAAAACATTCAGTACTTC.

At least ten counts were recorded for this clonotype. The V gene is TRBV9, the J gene TRBJ2-1; 9 positions agree with TRBD2. The CDR3 is 11 amino acids. Per germline, CDR1 SGDLS and CDR2 YYNGEE. Losses at the gene ends were 5 bases for V and 15 bases for J; bases not matched to a gene: 6. In DNA, the CDR3 is TGTGCCAGCAGTAGAGCGGGAGGACTGTTCTTC. Its translation: CASSRAGGLFF.

The gene calls are TRBV19 and TRBJ1-2, with D hard to call. This CDR3 has 13 amino acids. V shed 5 bases and J shed 3 bases, with 10 bases lying between them. CDR1 is LNHDA, CDR2 SQIVND, per germline (reference sequence). CDR3 sequence reads: CASSPYTYYGYTF. The CDR3 DNA sequence: TGTGCCAGTAGTCCATACACTTACTATGGCTACACCTTC.

The rearrangement uses TRBV3-1 and TRBJ2-6; D is ambiguous. This CDR3 comprises 16 residues. V lost 0 bases to trimming and J lost 0 bases, with 6 bases between them. Germline CDR1 reads LGHDT; CDR2 reads YNNKEL (reference sequence). The chain's CDR3 is CASSQDWGSGANVLTF. CDR3 nucleotides: TGTGCCAGCAGCCAAGATTGGGGCTCTGGGGCCAACGTCCTGACTTTC.

The V call is TRBV6-5, the J call TRBJ2-7, with 10 bases fitting TRBD2. The germline V gene has CDR1 MNHEY and CDR2 SVGAGI. This CDR3 is built from 15 residues. With V trimmed by 2 bases and J by 3 bases, 4 bases remained unmatched. The CDR3 region has the DNA TGTGCCAGCAGTTACCTAGCGGGGGCCAACTACGAGCAGTACTTC. It codes for CASSYLAGANYEQYF.

This clonotype was seen only a few times. The chain is built from TRBV12-3 or TRBV12-4 and TRBJ2-1; no clear D gene. CDR3 size: 15 residues. V was pared by 5 bases and J by 5 bases, with 16 bases between. The CDR3 protein is CASSPLGTVNNEQFF. The CDR3 DNA follows: TGTGCCAGCAGTCCTCTAGGCACAGTGAACAATGAGCAGTTCTTC.